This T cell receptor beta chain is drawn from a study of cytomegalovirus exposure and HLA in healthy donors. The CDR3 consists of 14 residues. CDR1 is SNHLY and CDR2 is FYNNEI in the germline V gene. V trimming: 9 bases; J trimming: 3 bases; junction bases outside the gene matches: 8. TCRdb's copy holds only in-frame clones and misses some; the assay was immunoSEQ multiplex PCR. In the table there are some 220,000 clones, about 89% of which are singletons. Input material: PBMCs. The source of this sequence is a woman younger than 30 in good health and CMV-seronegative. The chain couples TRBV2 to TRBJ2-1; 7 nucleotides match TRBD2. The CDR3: CASPAGVNYNEQFF. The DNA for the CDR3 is TGTGCCAGTCCTGCGGGAGTCAACTACAATGAGCAGTTCTTC. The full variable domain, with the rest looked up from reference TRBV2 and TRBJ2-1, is EPEVTQTPSHQVTQMGQEVILRCVPISNHLYFYWYRQILGQKVEFLVSFYNNEISEKSEIFDDQFSVERPDGSNFTLKIRSTKLEDSAMYFCASPAGVNYNEQFFGPGTRLTVL.